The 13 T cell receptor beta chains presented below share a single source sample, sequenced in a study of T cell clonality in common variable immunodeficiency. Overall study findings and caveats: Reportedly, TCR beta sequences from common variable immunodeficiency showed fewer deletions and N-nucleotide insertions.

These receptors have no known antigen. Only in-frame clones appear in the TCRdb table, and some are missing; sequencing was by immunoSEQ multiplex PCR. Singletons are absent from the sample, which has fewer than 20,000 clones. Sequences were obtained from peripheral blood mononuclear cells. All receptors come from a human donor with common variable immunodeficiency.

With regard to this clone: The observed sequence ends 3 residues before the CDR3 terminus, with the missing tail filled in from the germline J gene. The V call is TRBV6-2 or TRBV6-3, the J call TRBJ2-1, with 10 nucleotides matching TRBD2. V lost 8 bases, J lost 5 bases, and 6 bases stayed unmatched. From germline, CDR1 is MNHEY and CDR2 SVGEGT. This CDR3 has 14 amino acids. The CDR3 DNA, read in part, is TGTGCCAGCTCCCCTAGCGGGGGACACAATGAG. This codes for CASSPSGGHNE. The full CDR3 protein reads CASSPSGGHNEQFF.

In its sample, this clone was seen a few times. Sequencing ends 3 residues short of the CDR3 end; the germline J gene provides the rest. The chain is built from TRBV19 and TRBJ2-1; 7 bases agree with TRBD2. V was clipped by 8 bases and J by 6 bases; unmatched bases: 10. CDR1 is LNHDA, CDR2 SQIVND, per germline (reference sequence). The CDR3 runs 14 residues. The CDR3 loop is CASGTDLAVNEQFF. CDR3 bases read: TGTGCCAGTGGAACGGACCTAGCGGTCAATGAG.

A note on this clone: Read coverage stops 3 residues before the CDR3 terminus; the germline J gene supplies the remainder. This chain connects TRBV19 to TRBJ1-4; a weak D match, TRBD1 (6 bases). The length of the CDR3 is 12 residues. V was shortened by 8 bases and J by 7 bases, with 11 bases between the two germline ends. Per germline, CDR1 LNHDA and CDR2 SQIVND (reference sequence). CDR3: CASEDSVEKLFF. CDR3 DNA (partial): TGTGCCAGTGAGGACAGCGTTGAAAAA.

The sequenced CDR3 bases are TGTGCCAGCAGAGCCGACAGGGGGTATTCACCC. It codes for CASRADRGYSP. Given in full, the CDR3 is CASRADRGYSPLHF. The J gene is TRBJ1-6, the V gene TRBV7-6; 9 bases line up with TRBD1. The read comes to an end 3 residues before the CDR3 does, leaving the germline J gene to fill in the end. The CDR3 contains 14 residues. The junction had 5 bases not matched to a gene; V was cut back by 6 bases and J by 8 bases. CDR1 SGHVS and CDR2 FNYEAQ come from the germline V gene.

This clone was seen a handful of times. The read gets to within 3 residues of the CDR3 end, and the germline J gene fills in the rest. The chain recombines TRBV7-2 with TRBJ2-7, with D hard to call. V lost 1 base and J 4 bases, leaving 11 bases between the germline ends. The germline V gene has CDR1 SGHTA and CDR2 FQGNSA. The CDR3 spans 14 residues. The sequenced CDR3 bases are TGTGCCAGCAGCTTAGTTTCGGGTACTTACGAG. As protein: CASSLVSGTYE. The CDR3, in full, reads CASSLVSGTYEQYF.

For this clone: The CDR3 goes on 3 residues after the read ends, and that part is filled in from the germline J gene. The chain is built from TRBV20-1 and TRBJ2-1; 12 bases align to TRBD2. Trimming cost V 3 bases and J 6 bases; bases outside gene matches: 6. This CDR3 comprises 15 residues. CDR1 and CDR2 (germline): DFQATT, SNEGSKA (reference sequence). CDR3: CSARRLLAGGNEQFF. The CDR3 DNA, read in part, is TGCAGTGCTAGGCGTTTACTAGCGGGAGGCAATGAG.

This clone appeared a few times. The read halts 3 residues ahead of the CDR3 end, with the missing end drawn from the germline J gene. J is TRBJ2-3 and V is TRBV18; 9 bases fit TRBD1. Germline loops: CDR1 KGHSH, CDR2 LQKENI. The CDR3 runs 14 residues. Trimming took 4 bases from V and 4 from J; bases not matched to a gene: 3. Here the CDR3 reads CASSQTGGADTQYF. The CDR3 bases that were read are TGTGCCAGCTCACAGACAGGGGGAGCAGATACG.

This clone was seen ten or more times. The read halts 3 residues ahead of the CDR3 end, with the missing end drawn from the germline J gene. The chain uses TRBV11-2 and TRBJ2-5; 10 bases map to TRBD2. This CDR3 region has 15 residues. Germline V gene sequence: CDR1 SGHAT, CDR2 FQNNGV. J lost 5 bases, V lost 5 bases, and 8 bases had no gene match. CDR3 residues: CASSPSGRALETQYF. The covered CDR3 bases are TGTGCCAGCAGCCCGAGCGGGAGGGCCCTGGAGACC.

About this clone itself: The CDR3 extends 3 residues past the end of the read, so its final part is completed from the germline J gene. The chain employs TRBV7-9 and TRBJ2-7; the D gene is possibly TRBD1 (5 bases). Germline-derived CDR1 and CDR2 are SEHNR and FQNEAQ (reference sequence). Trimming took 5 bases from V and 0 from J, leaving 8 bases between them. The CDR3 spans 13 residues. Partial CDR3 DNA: TGTGCCAGCAGCCCCAGGGTCTCCTACGAG. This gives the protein CASSPRVSYE. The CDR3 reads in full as CASSPRVSYEQYF.

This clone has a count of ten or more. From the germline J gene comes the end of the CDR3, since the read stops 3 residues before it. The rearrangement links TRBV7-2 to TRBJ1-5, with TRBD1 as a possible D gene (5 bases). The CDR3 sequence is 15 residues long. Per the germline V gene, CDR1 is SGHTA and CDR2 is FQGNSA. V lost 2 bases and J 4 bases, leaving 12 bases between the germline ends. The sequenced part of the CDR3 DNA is TGTGCCAGCAGCTTAAGTTCGACAGAAAATCAGCCC. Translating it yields CASSLSSTENQP. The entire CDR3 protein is CASSLSSTENQPQHF.

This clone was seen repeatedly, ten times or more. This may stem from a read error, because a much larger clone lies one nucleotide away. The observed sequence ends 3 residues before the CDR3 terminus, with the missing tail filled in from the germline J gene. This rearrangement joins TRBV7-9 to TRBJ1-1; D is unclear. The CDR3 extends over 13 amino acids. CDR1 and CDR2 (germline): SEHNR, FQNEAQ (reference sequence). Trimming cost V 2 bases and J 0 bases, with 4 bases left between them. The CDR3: CASSLSVNTEAFF. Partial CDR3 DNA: TGTGCCAGCAGCTTATCAGTGAACACTGAA.

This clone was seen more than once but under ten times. CDR3 protein: CASSSRTGGGYGYTF. The covered CDR3 bases are TGTGCCAGCAGCTCCAGGACAGGGGGCGGCTATGGC. V is TRBV7-9 and J is TRBJ1-2; 11 bases agree with TRBD1. Sequencing ends 3 residues short of the CDR3 end; the germline J gene provides the rest. Germline V gives CDR1 SEHNR, CDR2 FQNEAQ (reference sequence). The CDR3 spans 15 residues. Germline trimming cut 4 bases from V and 4 bases from J; bases unmatched to any gene: 5.

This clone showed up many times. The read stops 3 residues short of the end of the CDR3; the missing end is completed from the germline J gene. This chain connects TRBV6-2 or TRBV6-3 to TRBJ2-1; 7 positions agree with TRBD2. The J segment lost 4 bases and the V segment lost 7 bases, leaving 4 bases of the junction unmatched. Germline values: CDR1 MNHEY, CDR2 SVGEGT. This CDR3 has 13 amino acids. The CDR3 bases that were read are TGTGCCAGCAAGCGGGACCAATACAATGAG. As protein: CASKRDQYNE. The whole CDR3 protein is CASKRDQYNEQFF.